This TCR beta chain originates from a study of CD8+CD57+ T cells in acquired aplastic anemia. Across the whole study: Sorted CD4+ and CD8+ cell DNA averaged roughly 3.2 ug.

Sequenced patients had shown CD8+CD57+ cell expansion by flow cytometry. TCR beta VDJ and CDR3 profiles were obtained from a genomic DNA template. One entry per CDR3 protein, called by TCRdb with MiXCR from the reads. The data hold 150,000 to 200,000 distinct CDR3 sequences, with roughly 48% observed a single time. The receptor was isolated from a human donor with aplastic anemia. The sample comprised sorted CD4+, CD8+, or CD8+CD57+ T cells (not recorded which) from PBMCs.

CDR3 sequence reads: CASGRNRDKIYGYTF. Written as DNA, the CDR3 is TGTGCTAGTGGCCGGAACCGGGACAAGATCTATGGCTACACCTTC. V gene TRBV12-5 combines with J gene TRBJ1-2, with a weak D call TRBD1 (6 bases). Germline V gene lookup returns CDR1 LGHNT and CDR2 FRNRAP. V lost 6 bases and J lost 4, with 18 bases in between. This CDR3 spans 15 amino acids.